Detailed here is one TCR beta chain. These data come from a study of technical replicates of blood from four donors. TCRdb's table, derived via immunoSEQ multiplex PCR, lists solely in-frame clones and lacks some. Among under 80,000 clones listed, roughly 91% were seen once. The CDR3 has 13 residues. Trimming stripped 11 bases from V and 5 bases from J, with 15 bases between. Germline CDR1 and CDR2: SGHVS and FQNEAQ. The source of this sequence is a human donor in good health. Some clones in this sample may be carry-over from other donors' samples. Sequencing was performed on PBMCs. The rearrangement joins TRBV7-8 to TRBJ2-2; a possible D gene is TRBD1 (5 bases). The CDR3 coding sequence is TGTGCCGGGGCCCGATTCGCGACCGGGGAGCTGTTTTTT. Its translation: CAGARFATGELFF.